These 22 T cell receptor beta chains were sequenced from one sample in a study of shared clonotypes between healthy human individuals (dated by TCRdb to 2019 to 2021). Receptors were amplified or captured by the immunoSEQ multiplex PCR assay. TCRdb retrieved this table from immuneACCESS and kept in-frame rearrangements only. Not all clones are present; in checked studies, unresolved V genes account for under half, and no reason is known for the remainder. This sample is represented by roughly 500,000 clones; over 60% of them were singletons. Over 10% of the sample is taken by the ten largest. Sequenced material: PBMCs. The receptor set was obtained from a woman in her 40s in good health. Some clones in this sample may be carry-over from other donors' samples.

This clone has a handful of counts. The chain joins TRBV7-9 to TRBJ1-3; D is possibly TRBD1 (5 bases). Trimming left V 5 bases short and J 4 bases short, with 15 bases between. The CDR3 has 15 amino acids. Germline CDR1 reads SEHNR; CDR2 reads FQNEAQ (reference sequence). The CDR3 DNA follows: TGTGCCAGCAGCCTCGGAGGGGTGGACGGAAACACCATATATTTT. This gives the protein CASSLGGVDGNTIYF. Full variable domain (outside the CDR3, taken from reference TRBV7-9 and TRBJ1-3): DTGVSQNPRHKITKRGQNVTFRCDPISEHNRLYWYRQTLGQGPEFLTYFQNEAQLEKSRLLSDRFSAERPKGSFSTLEIQRTEQGDSAMYLCASSLGGVDGNTIYFGEGSWLTVV.

V gene TRBV9 combines with J gene TRBJ2-1; 11 nucleotides agree with TRBD2. V lost 0 bases and J lost 7; bases outside the gene matches: 9. The CDR3 consists of 17 residues. CDR1 and CDR2 (germline): SGDLS, YYNGEE. CDR3 loop: CASSVVMASGRLNEQFF. CDR3 DNA: TGTGCCAGCAGCGTAGTGATGGCTAGCGGGAGGTTAAATGAGCAGTTCTTC. The variable domain in full, completed from reference TRBV9 and TRBJ2-1, reads DSGVTQTPKHLITATGQRVTLRCSPRSGDLSVYWYQQSLDQGLQFLIQYYNGEERAKGNILERFSAQQFPDLHSELNLSSLELGDSALYFCASSVVMASGRLNEQFFGPGTRLTVL.

The chain combines TRBV5-1 with TRBJ1-1, with TRBD1 matching over 9 bases. This CDR3 region has 15 residues. Trimming removed 4 bases from V and 0 bases from J; junction bases left unmatched: 4. Germline loops: CDR1 SGHRS, CDR2 YFSETQ. The CDR3 coding sequence is TGCGCCAGCAGCCTACAGGGGGCCTTGAACACTGAAGCTTTCTTT. Its translation is CASSLQGALNTEAFF.

This chain uses TRBV11-2 with TRBJ2-1, with 8 bases matching TRBD1. Germline CDR1 SGHAT, CDR2 FQNNGV. Trimming at V came to 0 bases and at J to 10 bases, leaving 8 bases not matched to a gene. CDR3 length equals 15 residues. The CDR3 coding sequence is TGTGCCAGCAGCTTAGACCCCTTAGACAGGGGCGAGCAGTTCTTC. This sequence encodes CASSLDPLDRGEQFF. Full variable domain (rest looked up from reference TRBV11-2 and TRBJ2-1): EAGVAQSPRYKIIEKRQSVAFWCNPISGHATLYWYQQILGQGPKLLIQFQNNGVVDDSQLPKDRFSAERLKGVDSTLKIQPAKLEDSAVYLCASSLDPLDRGEQFFGPGTRLTVL.

This sequence joins TRBV11-2 and TRBJ2-5; 9 bases agree with TRBD2. Germline V gene data show CDR1 as SGHAT and CDR2 as FQNNGV. This CDR3 is built from 16 residues. J was trimmed by 3 bases and V by 1 base; bases with no gene match: 6. The CDR3 DNA reads TGTGCCAGCAGCTTAGTGGGCCTAGCGGGGAAAGAGACCCAGTACTTC. This gives the protein CASSLVGLAGKETQYF.

This clone was picked up a small number of times. The rearrangement joins TRBV30 to TRBJ2-5; TRBD2 agrees at 7 bases. This CDR3 contains 14 residues. Trimming took 4 bases from V and 5 from J; bases not matched to a gene: 10. The germline gives CDR1 GTSNPN, CDR2 SVGIG (reference sequence). This CDR3 reads CAWNHLGGEETQYF. CDR3 bases: TGTGCCTGGAACCACCTGGGGGGGGAGGAGACCCAGTACTTC. The full variable domain, with the rest looked up from reference TRBV30 and TRBJ2-5, is SQTIHQWPATLVQPVGSPLSLECTVEGTSNPNLYWYRQAAGRGLQLLFYSVGIGQISSEVPQNLSASRPQDRQFILSSKKLLLSDSGFYLCAWNHLGGEETQYFGPGTRLLVL.

The genes are TRBV11-1 and TRBJ2-3; possibly TRBD1 for D (5 bases). Trimming stripped 9 bases from V and 0 bases from J, with 13 bases between. This CDR3 comprises 14 residues. CDR1 is SGHAT and CDR2 is FQDESV in the germline V gene (reference sequence). Here the CDR3 reads CASQGLGSTDTQYF. CDR3 bases: TGTGCCAGTCAGGGATTAGGGAGCACAGATACGCAGTATTTT.

The gene calls are TRBV19 and TRBJ2-7, with D hard to call. This CDR3 region has 12 residues. The germline CDR1 and CDR2 sequences are LNHDA and SQIVND (reference sequence). V was clipped by 5 bases and J by 7 bases, with 12 bases between them. In nucleotides, the CDR3 is TGTGCCAGTAGTCGCCTAGGAAGGGAGCAGTACTTC. Residues: CASSRLGREQYF.

The chain couples TRBV29-1 to TRBJ1-1, with D uncertain. V lost 7 bases to trimming and J lost 0 bases, with 9 bases between them. The CDR3 consists of 12 residues. The germline V gene encodes CDR1 SQVTM and CDR2 ANQGSEA. The CDR3 spells CSAGFMNTEAFF. CDR3 nucleotides: TGCAGCGCCGGATTCATGAACACTGAAGCTTTCTTT.

In this sample, this clone turned up once. CDR3 sequence: CSVVAHKGYEQYF. The CDR3 nucleotides are TGCAGCGTTGTGGCACACAAGGGCTACGAGCAGTACTTC. This chain joins TRBV29-1 and TRBJ2-7; D is ambiguous. Germline CDR1 SQVTM, CDR2 ANQGSEA. The CDR3 has 13 amino acids. The V gene lost 4 bases and the J gene lost 3 bases, with 13 bases spanning the gap.

This chain connects TRBV5-4 to TRBJ2-3; TRBD2 matches at 11 bases. The V gene's germline CDR1 is SGHNT and CDR2 YYREEE (reference sequence). V was pared by 3 bases and J by 8 bases, with 8 bases of the junction left unmatched. The CDR3 consists of 15 residues. The CDR3 region is CASSSGLAVWGTQYF. DNA for the CDR3: TGTGCCAGCAGCTCGGGACTAGCGGTATGGGGTACGCAGTATTTT.

This clone was detected once. The V gene is TRBV9, the J gene TRBJ1-2; D perhaps matches TRBD1 (5 bases). The V and J ends lost 4 bases and 5 bases respectively, with 18 bases between them. The germline V gene encodes CDR1 SGDLS and CDR2 YYNGEE. This CDR3 comprises 15 residues. The CDR3 protein is CASSPRSGQGYGYTF. CDR3 coding DNA: TGTGCCAGCAGCCCCCGAAGCGGACAAGGATATGGCTACACCTTC.

J is TRBJ2-7 and V is TRBV18; D perhaps matches TRBD2 (6 bases). V was pared by 2 bases and J by 1 base, with 12 bases between. The CDR3 covers 15 residues. Germline loops: CDR1 KGHSH, CDR2 LQKENI. The CDR3 is CASSPGGQGSYEQYF. CDR3 coding DNA: TGTGCCAGCTCACCAGGAGGGCAGGGTTCCTACGAGCAGTACTTC.

The genes are TRBV10-1 and TRBJ2-7; D uncertain. In germline, CDR1 is WNHNN, CDR2 SYGVQD (reference sequence). V was trimmed by 3 bases and J by 2 bases, leaving 8 bases between them. This CDR3 has 13 amino acids. CDR3 in amino acids: CASSEDSPYEQYF. The DNA of the CDR3 is TGCGCCAGCAGTGAAGACTCCCCCTACGAGCAGTACTTC.

This sequence joins TRBV28 and TRBJ2-7, with 11 bases identical to TRBD1. The CDR3 totals 15 residues. CDR1 is MDHEN and CDR2 is SYDVKM in the germline V gene. V dropped 6 bases and J dropped 2; count of bases not matched to a gene: 6. CDR3 nucleotide sequence: TGTGCCAGCAGCTTACCGGGACAGGGGGCCTACGAGCAGTACTTC. Translation gives CASSLPGQGAYEQYF.

As concerns this clone: This likely came from a read error, as a far larger clone is one base away. This chain links TRBV29-1 with TRBJ1-1; D ambiguous. The CDR3 consists of 12 residues. CDR1 and CDR2 from the germline V gene are SQVTM and ANQGSEA. Trimming removed 6 bases at V and 6 bases at J, with 14 bases between. The CDR3 DNA sequence: TGCAGCGTCGTGGACGGCCTGGCTGAAGCTTTCTTT. This codes for CSVVDGLAEAFF.

The chain recombines TRBV2 with TRBJ2-2; 10 bases are a match to TRBD2. There are 14 residues in the CDR3. V shed 5 bases, J shed 5 bases, and the junction held 2 bases outside the gene matches. In germline, CDR1 is SNHLY, CDR2 FYNNEI. The CDR3 nucleotides read TGTGCCAGCAGTCGAGCGGGAGGGACCGGGGAGCTGTTTTTT. Its translation: CASSRAGGTGELFF.

The chain has TRBV9 and TRBJ1-2; no reliable D call. This CDR3 comprises 12 residues. Trimming removed 0 bases from V and 8 bases from J, with 8 bases in between. Germline-derived CDR1 and CDR2 are SGDLS and YYNGEE. The CDR3 loop is CASSVAAGGYTF. As DNA, the CDR3 is TGTGCCAGCAGCGTAGCCGCAGGAGGCTACACCTTC.

Turning to this clone: Additional DNA sequences in this sample encode the identical CDR3. The V and J genes are TRBV25-1 and TRBJ2-7; D is undetermined. The CDR3 totals 13 residues. The V end was cut by 4 bases, the J end by 1 base, with 8 bases between. Germline V gene lookup returns CDR1 MGHDK and CDR2 SYGVNS. The CDR3 protein is CASSGQESYEQYF. The CDR3 bases are TGTGCCAGCAGTGGGCAGGAGTCCTACGAGCAGTACTTC.

This chain joins TRBV5-1 and TRBJ1-2; D is ambiguous. The CDR3 runs to 15 residues. Trimming shortened V by 0 bases and J by 4 bases, and 13 bases separated the two germline ends. From germline, CDR1 is SGHRS and CDR2 YFSETQ. In nucleotides, the CDR3 is TGCGCCAGCAGCTTGGACGGACGCCAACCCTATGGCTACACCTTC. Translating it yields CASSLDGRQPYGYTF.

This chain uses TRBV19 with TRBJ2-3; TRBD1 aligns across 8 bases. The CDR3 has 14 residues. Germline loops: CDR1 LNHDA, CDR2 SQIVND (reference sequence). The J segment lost 1 base and the V segment lost 8 bases, leaving 5 bases of the junction unmatched. CDR3 loop: CASAPGQGTDTQYF. The DNA for the CDR3 is TGTGCCAGTGCTCCGGGACAGGGCACAGATACGCAGTATTTT.

The genes are TRBV18 and TRBJ1-1; 7 bases map to TRBD1. There are 14 residues in the CDR3. Germline trimming cut 6 bases from V and 5 bases from J; bases unmatched to any gene: 9. Per germline, CDR1 KGHSH and CDR2 LQKENI. The CDR3 bases are TGTGCCAGCTCTCTTACAGGGGAGCAAACTGAAGCTTTCTTT. Residues: CASSLTGEQTEAFF. Together with reference TRBV18 and TRBJ1-1, the CDR3 gives the full variable domain: NAGVMQNPRHLVRRRGQEARLRCSPMKGHSHVYWYRQLPEEGLKFMVYLQKENIIDESGMPKERFSAEFPKEGPSILRIQQVVRGDSAAYFCASSLTGEQTEAFFGQGTRLTVV.